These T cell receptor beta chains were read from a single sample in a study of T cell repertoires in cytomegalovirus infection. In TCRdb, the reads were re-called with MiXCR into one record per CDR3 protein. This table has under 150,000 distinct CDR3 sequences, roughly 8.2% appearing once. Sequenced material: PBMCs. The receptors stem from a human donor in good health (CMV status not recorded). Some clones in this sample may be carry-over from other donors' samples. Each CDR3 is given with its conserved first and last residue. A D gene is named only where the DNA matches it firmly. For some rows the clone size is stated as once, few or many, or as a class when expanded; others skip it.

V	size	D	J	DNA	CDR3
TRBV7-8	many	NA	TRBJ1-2	TGTGCCAGCAGCTTAGCTGGACAGTTCTCTGGCTACACCTTC	CASSLAGQFSGYTF
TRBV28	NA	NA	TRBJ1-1	TGTGCCAGCAGTCCGTACGGGAGGAGGTCTGAAGCTTTCTTT	CASSPYGRRSEAFF
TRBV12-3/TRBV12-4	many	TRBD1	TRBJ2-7	TGTGCCAGCAGCTTAGGGGGGACAGGGACCTACGAGCAGTACTTC	CASSLGGTGTYEQYF
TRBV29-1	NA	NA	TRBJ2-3	TGCAGCGTTGAATACGGAGATACGCAGTATTTT	CSVEYGDTQYF
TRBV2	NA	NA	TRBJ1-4	TGTGCCAGCAGTGGGGGCCCTAATGAAAAACTGTTTTTT	CASSGGPNEKLFF
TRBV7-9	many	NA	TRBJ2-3	TGTGCCAGCAGCTTAGCCACAGATACGCAGTATTTT	CASSLATDTQYF
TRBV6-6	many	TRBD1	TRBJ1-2	TGTGCCAGCAGCTCTACAGGGGGCAATATTAACTATGGCTACACCTTC	CASSSTGGNINYGYTF
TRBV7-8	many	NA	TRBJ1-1	TGTGCCAGCAGCCGAGGAGGGACAACGAACACTGAAGCTTTCTTT	CASSRGGTTNTEAFF
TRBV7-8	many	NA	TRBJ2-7	TGTGCCAGCAGCTCCGATCGGGCCTCCTACGAGCAGTACTTC	CASSSDRASYEQYF
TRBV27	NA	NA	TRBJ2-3	TGTGCCAGCAGTTTACCGAACACAGATACGCAGTATTTT	CASSLPNTDTQYF
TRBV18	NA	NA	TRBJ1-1	TGTGCCAGCTCACCTTTAAACAGGGCAGGAGAATTATGGGCTTTCTTT	CASSPLNRAGELWAFF
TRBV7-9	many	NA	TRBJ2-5	TGTGCCAGCAGCTTAACTACCGGAGAGACCCAGTACTTC	CASSLTTGETQYF
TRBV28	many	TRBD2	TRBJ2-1	TGTGCCAGCAGTTTACGATTAGCGGGTAATGAGCAGTTCTTC	CASSLRLAGNEQFF
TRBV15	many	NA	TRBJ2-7	TGTGCCACCAGCAGAGAAGGGTCCTACGAGCAGTACTTC	CATSREGSYEQYF
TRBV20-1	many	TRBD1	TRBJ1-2	TGCAGTGCTAGAAGGACAGGTGGAAACTATGGCTACACCTTC	CSARRTGGNYGYTF
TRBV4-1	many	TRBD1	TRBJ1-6	TGCGCCAGCAGCCAAGATCCTCGGACAGGGTATAATTCACCCCTCCACTTT	CASSQDPRTGYNSPLHF
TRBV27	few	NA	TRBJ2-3	TGTGCCAGCAGTTTTAAAGGGCAGGGAGATACGCAGTATTTT	CASSFKGQGDTQYF
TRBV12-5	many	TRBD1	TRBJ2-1	TGTGCTAGTGGTTTGGGGGTCCGACAGGGGGTCTACAATGAGCAGTTCTTC	CASGLGVRQGVYNEQFF
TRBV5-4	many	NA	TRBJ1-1	TGTGCCAGCAGCCCCGTTAACCCTTCCATAAACACTGAAGCTTTCTTT	CASSPVNPSINTEAFF
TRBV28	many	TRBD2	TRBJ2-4	TGTGCCAGCAGTTCGTTGACTAGCGGGGGGGCGAAGTTTACCAAAAACATTCAGTACTTC	CASSSLTSGGAKFTKNIQYF
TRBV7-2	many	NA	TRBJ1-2	TGTGCCAGCAGCTTAGCTAGGACAGCTAACTATGGCTACACCTTC	CASSLARTANYGYTF
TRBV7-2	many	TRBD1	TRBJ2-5	TGTGCCAGCAGCCCCGGGACAGGGAGAAAGACCCAGTACTTC	CASSPGTGRKTQYF
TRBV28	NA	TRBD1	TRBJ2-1	TGTGCCAGCTCAAAGGGGGACAGAAACAATGAGCAGTTCTTC	CASSKGDRNNEQFF
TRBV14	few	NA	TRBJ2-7	TGTGCCAGCAGCCAAGAGGGCCGTGGGTTTAGGGTTCAGAACGAGCAGTACTTC	CASSQEGRGFRVQNEQYF
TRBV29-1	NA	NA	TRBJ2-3	TGCAGCGTTGAAGGCCAGCGGTCTAGCACAGATACGCAGTATTTT	CSVEGQRSSTDTQYF
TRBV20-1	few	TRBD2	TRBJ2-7	TGCAGTGCTAGCCGGCCAGACGGGCGGGGGGGCCTGAACGAGCAGTACTTC	CSASRPDGRGGLNEQYF
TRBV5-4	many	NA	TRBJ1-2	TGTGCCAGCAGCTTGTTTGGGCTTGTCGGCGGTGGCTACACCTTC	CASSLFGLVGGGYTF
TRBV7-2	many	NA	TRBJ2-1	TGTGCCAGCAGCTTAGTAAATGAGCAGTTCTTC	CASSLVNEQFF
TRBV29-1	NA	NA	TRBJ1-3	TGCAGCGTTGAAGGACCCTCCGGAAACACCATATATTTT	CSVEGPSGNTIYF
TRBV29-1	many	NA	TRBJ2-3	TGCAGCGTTGAAGATCGGCCAGATACGCAGTATTTT	CSVEDRPDTQYF
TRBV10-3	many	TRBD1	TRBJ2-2	TGTGCCATCAGTGGCCTCTCCGGGACAGGGGGCTCCCCGGGGTCCGGGGAGCTGTTTTTT	CAISGLSGTGGSPGSGELFF
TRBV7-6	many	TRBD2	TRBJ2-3	TGTGCCAGCAGCCGGACTAGCGGTTTTTCCGCGGAGGCAGATACGCAGTATTTT	CASSRTSGFSAEADTQYF
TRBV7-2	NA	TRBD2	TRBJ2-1	TGTGCCAGCCGCCGAACCCCGGGACTAGCTGGGGAATATGAGCAGTTCTTC	CASRRTPGLAGEYEQFF
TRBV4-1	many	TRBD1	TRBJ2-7	TGCGCCAGCAGCTATTCCGGACAGGGGGCCTACGAGCAGTACTTC	CASSYSGQGAYEQYF
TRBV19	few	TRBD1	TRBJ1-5	TGTGCCAGTAGCCTAGGGGGACAGGGGGCGATCAACAATCAGCCCCAGCATTTT	CASSLGGQGAINNQPQHF